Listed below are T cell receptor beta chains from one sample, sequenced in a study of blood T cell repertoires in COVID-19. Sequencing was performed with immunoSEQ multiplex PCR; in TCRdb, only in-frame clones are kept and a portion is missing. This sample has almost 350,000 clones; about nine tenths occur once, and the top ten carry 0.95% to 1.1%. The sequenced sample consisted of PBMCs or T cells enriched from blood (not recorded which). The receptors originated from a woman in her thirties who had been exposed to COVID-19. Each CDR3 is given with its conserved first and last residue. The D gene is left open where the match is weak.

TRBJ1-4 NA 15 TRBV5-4 CASSLEAGLKEKLFF TGTGCCAGCAGCTTGGAGGCAGGGCTTAAGGAAAAACTGTTTTTT
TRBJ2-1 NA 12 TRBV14 CASSSQGTEQFF TGTGCCAGCAGCTCCCAGGGGACTGAGCAGTTCTTC
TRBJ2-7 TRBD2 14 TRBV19 CASRLAGGDYEQYF TGTGCCAGTAGGCTAGCGGGAGGGGACTACGAGCAGTACTTC
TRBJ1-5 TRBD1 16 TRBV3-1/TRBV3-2 CASSQDPQGRNQPQHF TGTGCCAGCAGCCAAGATCCACAGGGGCGCAATCAGCCCCAGCATTTT
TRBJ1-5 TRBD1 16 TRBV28 CASSQDDRVVNQPQHF TGTGCCAGCAGTCAAGATGACAGGGTGGTTAATCAGCCCCAGCATTTT
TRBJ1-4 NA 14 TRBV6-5 CASSLGTQNEKLFF TGTGCCAGCAGTCTCGGGACACAAAATGAAAAACTGTTTTTT
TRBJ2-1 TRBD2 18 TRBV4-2 CASSQVLGLAGGNNEQFF TGTGCCAGCAGCCAAGTATTAGGACTAGCGGGAGGGAACAATGAGCAGTTCTTC
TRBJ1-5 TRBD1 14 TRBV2 CASTQGASNQPQHF TGTGCCAGTACACAGGGGGCTAGCAATCAGCCCCAGCATTTT
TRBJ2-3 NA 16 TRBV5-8 CASSLAWGGGTDTQYF TGTGCCAGCAGCTTGGCCTGGGGCGGGGGCACAGATACGCAGTATTTT
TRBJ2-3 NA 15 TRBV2 CASRSSGLPTDTQYF TGTGCCAGCAGATCCTCGGGACTTCCCACAGATACGCAGTATTTT
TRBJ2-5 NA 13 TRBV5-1 CASSPLGRETQYF TGCGCCAGCAGCCCCCTGGGGAGAGAGACCCAGTACTTC
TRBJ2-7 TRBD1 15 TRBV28 CASSLMDRAAYEQYF TGTGCCAGCAGTTTAATGGACAGGGCAGCCTACGAGCAGTACTTC
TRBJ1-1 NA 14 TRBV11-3 CASSLGQPNTEAFF TGTGCCAGCAGCTTAGGACAGCCGAACACTGAAGCTTTCTTT
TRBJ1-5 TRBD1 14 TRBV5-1 CASSLQGSNQPQHF TGCGCCAGCAGCTTACAGGGGAGCAATCAGCCCCAGCATTTT
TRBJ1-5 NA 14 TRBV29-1 CSVGGQISNQPQHF TGCAGCGTGGGGGGGCAGATTAGCAATCAGCCCCAGCATTTT
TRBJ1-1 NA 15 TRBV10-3 CAISGSRGDDDEAFF TGTGCCATCAGTGGCTCCCGGGGTGACGACGATGAAGCTTTCTTT
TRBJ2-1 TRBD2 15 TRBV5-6 CASSPAGTIYNEQFF TGTGCCAGCAGCCCCGCCGGGACTATCTACAATGAGCAGTTCTTC
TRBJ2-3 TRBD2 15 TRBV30 CAWSAGLAITDTQYF TGTGCCTGGAGCGCCGGACTAGCGATCACAGATACGCAGTATTTT
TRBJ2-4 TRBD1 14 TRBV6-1 CASSEPGGGNIQYF TGTGCCAGCAGTGAACCAGGGGGCGGAAACATTCAGTACTTC
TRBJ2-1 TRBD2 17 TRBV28 CASIQPGLAGGPHEQFF TGTGCCAGCATCCAACCCGGGCTAGCGGGAGGGCCCCATGAGCAGTTCTTC
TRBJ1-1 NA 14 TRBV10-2 CASNEAGRNTEAFF TGCGCCAGCAATGAGGCGGGGCGGAACACTGAAGCTTTCTTT
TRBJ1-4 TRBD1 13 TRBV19 CARRDRANEKLFF TGTGCCAGGAGAGACAGGGCCAATGAAAAACTGTTTTTT
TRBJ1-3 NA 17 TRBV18 CASSPQTLDIAGNTIYF TGTGCCAGCTCACCACAAACTCTGGACATCGCTGGAAACACCATATATTTT
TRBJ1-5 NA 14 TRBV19 CASSEGGEGQPQHF TGTGCCAGCAGCGAAGGCGGGGAAGGTCAGCCCCAGCATTTT
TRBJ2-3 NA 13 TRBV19 CASSNRITDTQYF TGTGCCAGTTCAAACAGGATCACAGATACGCAGTATTTT
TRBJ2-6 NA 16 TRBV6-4 CASGHRNPSGANVLTF TGTGCCAGCGGTCACAGGAACCCCTCGGGGGCCAACGTCCTGACTTTC
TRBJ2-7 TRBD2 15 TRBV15 CATSRDLAGGYEQYF TGTGCCACCAGCAGAGATTTAGCGGGAGGCTACGAGCAGTACTTC
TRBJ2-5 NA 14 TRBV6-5 CASSYSLQGLTQYF TGTGCCAGCAGTTACTCTCTGCAGGGCTTGACCCAGTACTTC